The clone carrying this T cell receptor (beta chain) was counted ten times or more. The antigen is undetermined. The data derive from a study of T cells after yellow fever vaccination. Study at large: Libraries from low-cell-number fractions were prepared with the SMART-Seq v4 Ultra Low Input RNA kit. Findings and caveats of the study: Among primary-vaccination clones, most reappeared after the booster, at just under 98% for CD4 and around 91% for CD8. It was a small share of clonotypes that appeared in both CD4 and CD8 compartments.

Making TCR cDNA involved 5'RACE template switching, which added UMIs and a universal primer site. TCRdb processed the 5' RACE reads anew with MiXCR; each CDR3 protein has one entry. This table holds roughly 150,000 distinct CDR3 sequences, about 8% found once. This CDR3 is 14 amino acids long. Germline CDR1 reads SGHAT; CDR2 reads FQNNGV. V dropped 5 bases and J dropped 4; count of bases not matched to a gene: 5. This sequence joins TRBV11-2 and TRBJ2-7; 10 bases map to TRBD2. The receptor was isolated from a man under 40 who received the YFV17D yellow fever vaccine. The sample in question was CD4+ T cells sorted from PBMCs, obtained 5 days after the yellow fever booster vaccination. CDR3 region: CASSPGTSVYEQYF. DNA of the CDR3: TGTGCCAGCAGCCCCGGGACTAGCGTATACGAGCAGTACTTC.